This paragraph covers one T cell receptor beta chain sequence. Its matching antigen is unknown. This sample was included in a study of shared clonotypes between healthy human individuals. Whole-study findings and limits: Naive subsets generally exceeded memory subsets in estimated richness.

As defined, naive CD8 cells were CD45RO-negative and positively selected for CCR7, with terminally differentiated effector memory CD45RA+ cells excluded. V was clipped by 2 bases and J by 6 bases; unmatched bases: 17. Germline V gene lookup returns CDR1 MNHEY and CDR2 SMNVEV (reference sequence). This CDR3 region has 18 residues. Assay used: immunoSEQ multiplex PCR; TCRdb lists only in-frame clones, some missing. Of approximately 810,000 clones in the sample, 80% to 95% were seen once. The chain carries TRBV27 and TRBJ1-2; 8 nucleotides match TRBD1. Sequenced sample: naive CD8+ T cells sorted from blood. This sequence was found in a man aged 25 to 45 in good health. The CDR3 DNA sequence: TGTGCCAGCAGTTTAAACGGACAGGGTATAACTTGGTTTGATGGCTACACCTTC. Encoded protein: CASSLNGQGITWFDGYTF.